A single T cell receptor (beta chain) is shown here with its context. This entry belongs to a study of T cell responses to AZD1222 COVID-19 vaccine. The overall study: Second-dose intervals of approximately 4 or approximately 12 weeks were pooled.

Per the germline V gene, CDR1 is SEHNR and CDR2 is FQNEAQ (reference sequence). The V and J ends lost 3 bases and 0 bases, in that order; junction bases with no gene match: 2. This CDR3 is built from 15 residues. This table comes from immunoSEQ multiplex PCR, and its TCRdb copy is limited to in-frame clones, with some not included. The table lists about 130,000 clones, about 89% of them singletons, with under 2% in the top ten. The sequence was collected from an adult in good health. This sample comprised peripheral blood, obtained on day 0 of AZD1222 vaccination. The chain links TRBV7-9 to TRBJ2-3; 8 bases are a match to TRBD2. The CDR3 nucleotides are TGTGCCAGCAGCTTGTCTAGCGGGAGCACAGATACGCAGTATTTT. This gives the protein CASSLSSGSTDTQYF.